These T cell receptor beta chains were read from a single sample in a study of blood T cell repertoires in COVID-19. Using immunoSEQ multiplex PCR, the repertoire was profiled, and TCRdb retains in-frame clones only, with some absent. The sample consists of under 200,000 clones, over 75% of them appearing once. The sample taken for sequencing was PBMCs or T cells enriched from blood (not recorded which). All receptors come from a woman aged 45-65 years who had recovered from COVID-19. Both conserved end residues are part of each CDR3. The order of the fields is CDR3 protein, CDR3 DNA, V gene, clone size, J gene, D gene. The D gene is left open where the match is weak. The size field is filled for only some rows; it gives once, few, many or a size class.

CDR3 protein: CASSYGSGRHYGYTF; CDR3 DNA: TGTGCCAGCAGTTACGGTTCAGGGCGGCACTATGGCTACACCTTC; V gene: TRBV6-5; clone size: -; J gene: TRBJ1-2; D gene: -
CDR3 protein: CASSLAWLADGQETQYF; CDR3 DNA: TGCGCCAGCAGCTTGGCCTGGCTAGCGGATGGTCAAGAGACCCAGTACTTC; V gene: TRBV5-1; clone size: -; J gene: TRBJ2-5; D gene: TRBD2
CDR3 protein: CASRVLTYARYEQYF; CDR3 DNA: TGTGCCAGCAGAGTTCTTACCTACGCTCGTTACGAGCAGTACTTC; V gene: TRBV27; clone size: -; J gene: TRBJ2-7; D gene: -
CDR3 protein: CASSYFKESSYEQYF; CDR3 DNA: TGTGCCAGCAGTTACTTCAAGGAGTCGTCCTACGAGCAGTACTTC; V gene: TRBV6-6; clone size: once; J gene: TRBJ2-7; D gene: -
CDR3 protein: CASSIFERVGPDTQYF; CDR3 DNA: TGTGCCAGCAGCATATTCGAGCGGGTTGGACCAGATACGCAGTATTTT; V gene: TRBV5-5; clone size: -; J gene: TRBJ2-3; D gene: -
CDR3 protein: CASTGGTYEQYF; CDR3 DNA: TGTGCCAGCACCGGGGGGACATACGAGCAGTACTTC; V gene: TRBV12-3/TRBV12-4; clone size: -; J gene: TRBJ2-7; D gene: -
CDR3 protein: CATSRERTPGVGEQFF; CDR3 DNA: TGTGCCACCAGCAGAGAAAGGACTCCGGGAGTGGGTGAGCAGTTCTTC; V gene: TRBV15; clone size: -; J gene: TRBJ2-1; D gene: -
CDR3 protein: CASSRLAGEGEQFF; CDR3 DNA: TGTGCCAGCAGTAGACTAGCGGGAGAGGGTGAGCAGTTCTTC; V gene: TRBV2; clone size: once; J gene: TRBJ2-1; D gene: TRBD2
CDR3 protein: CASSGGQASVSGANVLTF; CDR3 DNA: TGTGCCAGCAGTGGGGGACAGGCAAGTGTCTCTGGGGCCAACGTCCTGACTTTC; V gene: TRBV28; clone size: -; J gene: TRBJ2-6; D gene: TRBD1
CDR3 protein: CASSYSGAYNSPLHF; CDR3 DNA: TGTGCCAGCAGTTACTCCGGTGCCTATAATTCACCCCTCCACTTT; V gene: TRBV6-6; clone size: -; J gene: TRBJ1-6; D gene: -
CDR3 protein: CASSYPSGRYEQYF; CDR3 DNA: TGTGCCAGCAGTTATCCTAGCGGGAGATACGAGCAGTACTTC; V gene: TRBV6-2/TRBV6-3; clone size: -; J gene: TRBJ2-7; D gene: TRBD2
CDR3 protein: CASSPPNREHTQYF; CDR3 DNA: TGTGCCAGCAGTCCACCGAACAGGGAACATACGCAGTATTTT; V gene: TRBV27; clone size: few; J gene: TRBJ2-3; D gene: -
CDR3 protein: CASSGGLSGNTIYF; CDR3 DNA: TGCGCCAGCAGTGGGGGACTCTCTGGAAACACCATATATTTT; V gene: TRBV10-1; clone size: -; J gene: TRBJ1-3; D gene: -
CDR3 protein: CATTPQGYNSPLHF; CDR3 DNA: TGTGCCACCACCCCACAGGGCTATAATTCACCCCTCCACTTT; V gene: TRBV27; clone size: -; J gene: TRBJ1-6; D gene: -
CDR3 protein: CATSARGYGTDTQYF; CDR3 DNA: TGTGCCACCAGTGCCCGGGGTTACGGCACAGATACGCAGTATTTT; V gene: TRBV24-1; clone size: few; J gene: TRBJ2-3; D gene: -
CDR3 protein: CASSQGASTGSSYNSPLHF; CDR3 DNA: TGTGCCAGCAGCCAAGGGGCGTCGACAGGGAGCTCCTATAATTCACCCCTCCACTTT; V gene: TRBV3-1/TRBV3-2; clone size: -; J gene: TRBJ1-6; D gene: TRBD1
CDR3 protein: CASSPGGFLYGYTF; CDR3 DNA: TGTGCCAGCTCACCGGGGGGATTTCTCTATGGCTACACCTTC; V gene: TRBV18; clone size: -; J gene: TRBJ1-2; D gene: -
CDR3 protein: CASSFKGQGVLADTQYF; CDR3 DNA: TGTGCCAGCAGCTTCAAGGGACAGGGTGTCCTCGCAGATACGCAGTATTTT; V gene: TRBV11-2; clone size: -; J gene: TRBJ2-3; D gene: TRBD1
CDR3 protein: CASSQETGLANEQYF; CDR3 DNA: TGTGCCAGCAGCCAAGAGACGGGACTAGCGAACGAGCAGTACTTC; V gene: TRBV14; clone size: -; J gene: TRBJ2-7; D gene: TRBD2
CDR3 protein: CASSPGQVNSPLHF; CDR3 DNA: TGTGCCAGCAGTCCCGGACAGGTTAATTCACCCCTCCACTTT; V gene: TRBV28; clone size: once; J gene: TRBJ1-6; D gene: TRBD1
CDR3 protein: CASSAEQGRGSYGYTF; CDR3 DNA: TGTGCCAGCAGCGCAGAGCAGGGAAGGGGTAGCTATGGCTACACCTTC; V gene: TRBV5-6; clone size: -; J gene: TRBJ1-2; D gene: -
CDR3 protein: CASSLRQETQYF; CDR3 DNA: TGTGCCAGCAGTTTACGGCAAGAGACCCAGTACTTC; V gene: TRBV28; clone size: once; J gene: TRBJ2-5; D gene: -
CDR3 protein: CASSLGGGGTEAFF; CDR3 DNA: TGCGCCAGCAGCTTGGGAGGTGGGGGGACTGAAGCTTTCTTT; V gene: TRBV5-1; clone size: -; J gene: TRBJ1-1; D gene: -
CDR3 protein: CASSVGSGTFMLQETQYF; CDR3 DNA: TGTGCCAGTAGTGTCGGGAGCGGAACCTTTATGTTACAAGAGACCCAGTACTTC; V gene: TRBV19; clone size: -; J gene: TRBJ2-5; D gene: -
CDR3 protein: CASSQAGALVDEQFF; CDR3 DNA: TGTGCCAGCAGCCAAGCGGGAGCCCTAGTCGATGAGCAGTTCTTC; V gene: TRBV7-2; clone size: -; J gene: TRBJ2-1; D gene: TRBD2
CDR3 protein: CASSFGGKSYNEQFF; CDR3 DNA: TGTGCCAGCAGCTTCGGCGGGAAGTCCTACAATGAGCAGTTCTTC; V gene: TRBV5-4; clone size: -; J gene: TRBJ2-1; D gene: -
CDR3 protein: CASSARPGLAVTDTQYF; CDR3 DNA: TGTGCCAGCAGCGCCCGACCGGGACTAGCGGTCACAGATACGCAGTATTTT; V gene: TRBV3-1/TRBV3-2; clone size: once; J gene: TRBJ2-3; D gene: TRBD2
CDR3 protein: CASSFWTGNAYEQYF; CDR3 DNA: TGCGCCAGCAGCTTCTGGACAGGGAATGCCTACGAGCAGTACTTC; V gene: TRBV5-1; clone size: -; J gene: TRBJ2-7; D gene: TRBD1
CDR3 protein: CASSLVGANNNEQFF; CDR3 DNA: TGCGCCAGCAGCTTGGTAGGGGCCAATAACAATGAGCAGTTCTTC; V gene: TRBV5-1; clone size: once; J gene: TRBJ2-1; D gene: -
CDR3 protein: CAGLLAGDVDEQFF; CDR3 DNA: TGTGCCGGGTTACTAGCGGGAGATGTCGATGAGCAGTTCTTC; V gene: TRBV30; clone size: -; J gene: TRBJ2-1; D gene: TRBD2
CDR3 protein: CAWSAQGLAFF; CDR3 DNA: TGTGCCTGGAGTGCGCAGGGCCTAGCTTTCTTT; V gene: TRBV30; clone size: -; J gene: TRBJ1-1; D gene: -
CDR3 protein: CASKSGQGNTEAFF; CDR3 DNA: TGTGCCAGCAAATCAGGACAGGGAAACACTGAAGCTTTCTTT; V gene: TRBV6-5; clone size: few; J gene: TRBJ1-1; D gene: TRBD1
CDR3 protein: CASSLKGTGGALTEAFF; CDR3 DNA: TGTGCCAGCAGCTTAAAGGGCACAGGGGGCGCGCTCACTGAAGCTTTCTTT; V gene: TRBV7-3; clone size: -; J gene: TRBJ1-1; D gene: TRBD1
CDR3 protein: CASSLGQSYGYTF; CDR3 DNA: TGTGCCAGCAGTTTAGGACAGTCCTATGGCTACACCTTC; V gene: TRBV28; clone size: -; J gene: TRBJ1-2; D gene: -
CDR3 protein: CSVEGGLAGNKNIQYF; CDR3 DNA: TGCAGCGTTGAGGGGGGACTAGCGGGAAACAAAAACATTCAGTACTTC; V gene: TRBV29-1; clone size: -; J gene: TRBJ2-4; D gene: TRBD2
CDR3 protein: CASSYSETQYF; CDR3 DNA: TGTGCCAGCAGTTATTCTGAGACCCAGTACTTC; V gene: TRBV6-5; clone size: -; J gene: TRBJ2-5; D gene: -
CDR3 protein: CASSFPGQGVYEQYF; CDR3 DNA: TGTGCCAGCAGTTTTCCGGGACAGGGTGTGTACGAGCAGTACTTC; V gene: TRBV6-5; clone size: -; J gene: TRBJ2-7; D gene: TRBD1
CDR3 protein: CASSLDGGGSYEQYF; CDR3 DNA: TGTGCCAGCTCACTCGACGGGGGGGGCTCCTACGAGCAGTACTTC; V gene: TRBV18; clone size: -; J gene: TRBJ2-7; D gene: TRBD2
CDR3 protein: CASSFRTSTDTQYF; CDR3 DNA: TGTGCCAGCAGCTTTCGGACTAGCACAGATACGCAGTATTTT; V gene: TRBV7-8; clone size: -; J gene: TRBJ2-3; D gene: -
CDR3 protein: CAWSSKGLYEQYF; CDR3 DNA: TGTGCCTGGAGCTCCAAGGGACTCTACGAGCAGTACTTC; V gene: TRBV30; clone size: once; J gene: TRBJ2-7; D gene: -
CDR3 protein: CASKIGGHTEAFF; CDR3 DNA: TGTGCCAGCAAGATCGGGGGACACACTGAAGCTTTCTTT; V gene: TRBV12-3/TRBV12-4; clone size: -; J gene: TRBJ1-1; D gene: -
CDR3 protein: CASSSAGSGNTIYF; CDR3 DNA: TGTGCCAGTAGTTCGGCGGGTTCTGGAAACACCATATATTTT; V gene: TRBV19; clone size: -; J gene: TRBJ1-3; D gene: -
CDR3 protein: CASSLSGGRALRTGEAFF; CDR3 DNA: TGTGCCAGCAGCTTATCAGGGGGACGGGCACTACGAACGGGTGAAGCTTTCTTT; V gene: TRBV7-9; clone size: -; J gene: TRBJ1-1; D gene: TRBD1
CDR3 protein: CASSLDSFNSPLHF; CDR3 DNA: TGTGCCAGCAGCCTGGACAGTTTTAATTCACCCCTCCACTTT; V gene: TRBV7-9; clone size: once; J gene: TRBJ1-6; D gene: -
CDR3 protein: CASSYPQETQYF; CDR3 DNA: TGTGCCAGCAGTTACCCACAAGAGACCCAGTACTTC; V gene: TRBV6-5; clone size: -; J gene: TRBJ2-5; D gene: -
CDR3 protein: CAWSVLDTGEQYF; CDR3 DNA: TGTGCCTGGAGTGTCCTCGATACGGGGGAGCAGTACTTC; V gene: TRBV30; clone size: -; J gene: TRBJ2-7; D gene: -
CDR3 protein: CASSPPSSRVENIQYF; CDR3 DNA: TGTGCCAGCTCACCACCGAGTTCCCGGGTCGAAAACATTCAGTACTTC; V gene: TRBV18; clone size: -; J gene: TRBJ2-4; D gene: -
CDR3 protein: CATSRGQTPTNTGELFF; CDR3 DNA: TGTGCCACCAGCAGGGGACAGACGCCAACGAACACCGGGGAGCTGTTTTTT; V gene: TRBV15; clone size: -; J gene: TRBJ2-2; D gene: TRBD1
CDR3 protein: CASSLGTGGQETQYF; CDR3 DNA: TGTGCCAGCAGCTTAGGGACAGGGGGCCAAGAGACCCAGTACTTC; V gene: TRBV7-3; clone size: -; J gene: TRBJ2-5; D gene: TRBD1
CDR3 protein: CASRQGGTQYF; CDR3 DNA: TGCGCCAGTCGACAGGGAGGGACCCAGTACTTC; V gene: TRBV5-1; clone size: -; J gene: TRBJ2-5; D gene: -
CDR3 protein: CASSLGDREYYGYTF; CDR3 DNA: TGCGCCAGCAGCTTGGGGGACAGGGAATACTATGGCTACACCTTC; V gene: TRBV5-1; clone size: -; J gene: TRBJ1-2; D gene: TRBD1
CDR3 protein: CAVAADRGSYEQYF; CDR3 DNA: TGTGCCGTTGCAGCTGACAGGGGTTCCTACGAGCAGTACTTC; V gene: TRBV10-3; clone size: -; J gene: TRBJ2-7; D gene: TRBD1
CDR3 protein: CASKGQGTAYEQYF; CDR3 DNA: TGTGCCAGCAAGGGACAGGGGACCGCCTACGAGCAGTACTTC; V gene: TRBV2; clone size: -; J gene: TRBJ2-7; D gene: TRBD1
CDR3 protein: CASIGTSLGGELFF; CDR3 DNA: TGTGCCAGTATCGGGACTAGCTTGGGCGGGGAGCTGTTTTTT; V gene: TRBV19; clone size: -; J gene: TRBJ2-2; D gene: TRBD2
CDR3 protein: CASSYDHRATYEQYF; CDR3 DNA: TGTGCCAGCAGTTACGACCACAGGGCCACCTACGAGCAGTACTTC; V gene: TRBV6-5; clone size: -; J gene: TRBJ2-7; D gene: -
CDR3 protein: CASSLASGVQETQYF; CDR3 DNA: TGCGCCAGCAGCTTGGCTAGCGGGGTCCAAGAGACCCAGTACTTC; V gene: TRBV5-1; clone size: once; J gene: TRBJ2-5; D gene: TRBD2